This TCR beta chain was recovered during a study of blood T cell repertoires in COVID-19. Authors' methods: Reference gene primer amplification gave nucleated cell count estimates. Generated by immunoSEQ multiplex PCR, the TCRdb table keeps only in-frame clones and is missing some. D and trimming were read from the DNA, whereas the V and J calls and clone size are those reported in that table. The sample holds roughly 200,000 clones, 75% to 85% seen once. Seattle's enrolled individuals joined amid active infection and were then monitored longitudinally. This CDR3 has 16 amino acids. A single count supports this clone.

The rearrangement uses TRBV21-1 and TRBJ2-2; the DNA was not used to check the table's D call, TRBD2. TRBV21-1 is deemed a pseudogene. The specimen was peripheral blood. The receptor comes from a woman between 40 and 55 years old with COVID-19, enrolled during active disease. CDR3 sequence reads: CASREKTLLYTGELFF. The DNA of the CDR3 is TGTGCCAGCAGGGAAAAGACTCTCCTCTACACCGGGGAGCTGTTTTTT.